This T cell receptor beta chain derives from a study of T cell changes during pregnancy in multiple sclerosis. Sequencing used immunoSEQ multiplex PCR; TCRdb keeps in-frame clones, though not all of them. The repertoire includes about 38,000 clones, around 91% of them detected once, and approximately 6.1% sits in the top ten. This clone is labeled medium-sized. The CDR3 consists of 17 residues. Germline CDR1 and CDR2: LNHDA and SQIVND (reference sequence). V was pared by 3 bases and J by 4 bases, with 11 bases of the junction left unmatched. The sample consisted of CD8+ T cells from peripheral blood mononuclear cells, taken in the second trimester of pregnancy. This sequence originates from a female donor with multiple sclerosis, enrolled in a pregnancy study. The chain carries TRBV19 and TRBJ1-2; 10 bases are shared with TRBD1. CDR3 coding DNA: TGTGCCAGTAGTATTTCCCTCGGGACAGGGGCGTTCTATGGCTACACCTTC. It is translated as CASSISLGTGAFYGYTF.